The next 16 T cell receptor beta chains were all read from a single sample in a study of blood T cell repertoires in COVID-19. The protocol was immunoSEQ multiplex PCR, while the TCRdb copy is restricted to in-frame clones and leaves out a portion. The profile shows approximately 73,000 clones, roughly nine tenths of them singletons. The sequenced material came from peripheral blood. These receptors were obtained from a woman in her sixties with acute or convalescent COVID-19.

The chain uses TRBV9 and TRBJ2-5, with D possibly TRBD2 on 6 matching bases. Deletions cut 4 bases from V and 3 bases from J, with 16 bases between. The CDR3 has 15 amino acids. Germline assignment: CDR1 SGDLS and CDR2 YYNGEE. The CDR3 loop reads CASSPRGRREETQYF. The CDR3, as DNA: TGTGCCAGCAGCCCCAGAGGAAGGAGGGAAGAGACCCAGTACTTC. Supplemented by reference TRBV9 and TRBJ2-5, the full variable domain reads DSGVTQTPKHLITATGQRVTLRCSPRSGDLSVYWYQQSLDQGLQFLIQYYNGEERAKGNILERFSAQQFPDLHSELNLSSLELGDSALYFCASSPRGRREETQYFGPGTRLLVL.

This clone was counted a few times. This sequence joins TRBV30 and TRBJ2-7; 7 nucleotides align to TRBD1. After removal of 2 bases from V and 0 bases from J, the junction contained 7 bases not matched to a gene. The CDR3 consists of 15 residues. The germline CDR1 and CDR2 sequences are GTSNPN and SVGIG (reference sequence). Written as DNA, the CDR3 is TGTGCCTGGAGTAGGAAGGGGGCGGGCTCCTACGAGCAGTACTTC. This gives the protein CAWSRKGAGSYEQYF.

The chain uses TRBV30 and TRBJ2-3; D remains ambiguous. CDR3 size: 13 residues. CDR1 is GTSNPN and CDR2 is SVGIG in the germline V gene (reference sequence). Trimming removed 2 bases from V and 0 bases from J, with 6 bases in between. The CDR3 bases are TGTGCCTGGAGTACCGGGAGCACAGATACGCAGTATTTT. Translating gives CAWSTGSTDTQYF.

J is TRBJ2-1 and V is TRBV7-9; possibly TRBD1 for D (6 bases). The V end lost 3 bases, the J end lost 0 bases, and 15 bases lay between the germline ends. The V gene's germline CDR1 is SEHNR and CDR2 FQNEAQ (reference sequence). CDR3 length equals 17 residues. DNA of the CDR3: TGTGCCAGCAGCTTGTGGGACACCTATAGCTCCTACAATGAGCAGTTCTTC. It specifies CASSLWDTYSSYNEQFF.

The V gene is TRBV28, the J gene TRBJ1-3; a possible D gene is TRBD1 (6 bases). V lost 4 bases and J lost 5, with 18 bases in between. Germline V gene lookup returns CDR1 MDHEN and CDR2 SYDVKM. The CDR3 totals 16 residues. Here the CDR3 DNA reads TGTGCCAGCAGTTCAGACAAGCCGGGACACAGAAACACCATATATTTT. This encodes CASSSDKPGHRNTIYF.

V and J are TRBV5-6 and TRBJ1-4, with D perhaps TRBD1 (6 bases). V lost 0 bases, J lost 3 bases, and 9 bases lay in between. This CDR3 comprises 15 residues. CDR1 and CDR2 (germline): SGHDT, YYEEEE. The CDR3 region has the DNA TGTGCCAGCAGCTTGGGGTCAGGGGCTAATGAAAAACTGTTTTTT. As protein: CASSLGSGANEKLFF.

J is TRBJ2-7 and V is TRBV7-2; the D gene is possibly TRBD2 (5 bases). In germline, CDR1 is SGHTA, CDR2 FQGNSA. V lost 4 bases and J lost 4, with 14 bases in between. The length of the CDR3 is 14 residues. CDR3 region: CASSSPGIQYEQYF. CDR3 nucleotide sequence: TGTGCCAGCAGCTCCCCCGGGATCCAGTACGAGCAGTACTTC.

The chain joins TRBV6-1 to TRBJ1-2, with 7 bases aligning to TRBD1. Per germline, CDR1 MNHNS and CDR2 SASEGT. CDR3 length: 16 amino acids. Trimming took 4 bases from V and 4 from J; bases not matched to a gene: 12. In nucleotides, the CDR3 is TGTGCCAGCAGTGTCCAGGGGGAAGGTGGGATCTATGGCTACACCTTC. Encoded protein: CASSVQGEGGIYGYTF.

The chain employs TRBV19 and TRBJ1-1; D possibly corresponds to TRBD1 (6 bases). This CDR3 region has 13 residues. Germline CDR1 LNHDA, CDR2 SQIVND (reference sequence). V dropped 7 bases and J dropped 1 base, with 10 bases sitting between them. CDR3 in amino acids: CASKLQGNTEAFF. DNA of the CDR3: TGTGCCAGTAAACTACAGGGGAACACTGAAGCTTTCTTT. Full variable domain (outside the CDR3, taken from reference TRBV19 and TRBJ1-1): DGGITQSPKYLFRKEGQNVTLSCEQNLNHDAMYWYRQDPGQGLRLIYYSQIVNDFQKGDIAEGYSVSREKKESFPLTVTSAQKNPTAFYLCASKLQGNTEAFFGQGTRLTVV.

The CDR3 DNA sequence: TGTGCCAGTAGTATAGGTCCAGGGGGCAATGAGCAGTTCTTC. This encodes CASSIGPGGNEQFF. This chain connects TRBV19 to TRBJ2-1; the match to TRBD1 covers 7 bases. Trimming cost V 1 base and J 6 bases; bases outside gene matches: 3. CDR3 length: 14 amino acids. The germline CDR1 and CDR2 sequences are LNHDA and SQIVND (reference sequence).

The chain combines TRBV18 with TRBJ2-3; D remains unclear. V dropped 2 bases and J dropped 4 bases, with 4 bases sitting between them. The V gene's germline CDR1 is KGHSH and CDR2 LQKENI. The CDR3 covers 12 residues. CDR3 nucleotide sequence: TGTGCCAGCTCACCATATGCAGATACGCAGTATTTT. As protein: CASSPYADTQYF. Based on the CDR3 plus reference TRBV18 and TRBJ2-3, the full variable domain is NAGVMQNPRHLVRRRGQEARLRCSPMKGHSHVYWYRQLPEEGLKFMVYLQKENIIDESGMPKERFSAEFPKEGPSILRIQQVVRGDSAAYFCASSPYADTQYFGPGTRLTVL.

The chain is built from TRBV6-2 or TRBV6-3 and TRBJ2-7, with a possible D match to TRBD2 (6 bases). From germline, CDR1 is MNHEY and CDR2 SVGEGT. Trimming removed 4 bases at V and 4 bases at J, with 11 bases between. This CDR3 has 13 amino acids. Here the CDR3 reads CASSWSGTYEQYF. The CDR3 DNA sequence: TGTGCCAGCAGTTGGTCCGGGACTTACGAGCAGTACTTC.

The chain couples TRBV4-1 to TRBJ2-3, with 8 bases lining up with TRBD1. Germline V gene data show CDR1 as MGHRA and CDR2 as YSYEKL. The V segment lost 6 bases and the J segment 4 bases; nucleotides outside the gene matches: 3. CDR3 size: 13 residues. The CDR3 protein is CASRRTGSDTQYF. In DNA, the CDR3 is TGCGCCAGCAGACGGACAGGGTCAGATACGCAGTATTTT.

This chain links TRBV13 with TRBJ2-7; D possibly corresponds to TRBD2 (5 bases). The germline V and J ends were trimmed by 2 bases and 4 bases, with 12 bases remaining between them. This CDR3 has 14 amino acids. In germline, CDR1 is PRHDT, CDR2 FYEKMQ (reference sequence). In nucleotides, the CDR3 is TGTGCCAGCAGCTTACTAGCTCTCGGGTACGAGCAGTACTTC. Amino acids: CASSLLALGYEQYF.

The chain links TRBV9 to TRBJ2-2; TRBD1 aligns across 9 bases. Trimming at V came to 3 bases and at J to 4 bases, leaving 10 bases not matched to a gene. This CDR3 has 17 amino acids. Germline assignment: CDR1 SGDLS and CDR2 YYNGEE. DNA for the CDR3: TGTGCCAGCAGCGCCAAAGGAGGGACAGGGCCCACCGGGGAGCTGTTTTTT. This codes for CASSAKGGTGPTGELFF.

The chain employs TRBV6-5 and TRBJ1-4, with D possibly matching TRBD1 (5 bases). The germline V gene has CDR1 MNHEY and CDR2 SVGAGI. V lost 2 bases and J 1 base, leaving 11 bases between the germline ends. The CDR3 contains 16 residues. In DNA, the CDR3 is TGTGCCAGCAGTTACGCGCCCCAGGGAACTAATGAAAAACTGTTTTTT. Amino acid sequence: CASSYAPQGTNEKLFF.